A selection of T cell receptor beta chains follows, all from one sample in a study of circulating CD8 cells and anti-PD-1 response in melanoma. Each CDR3 protein gets one entry after TCRdb re-called the reads with MiXCR. The sample records a few hundred distinct CDR3 sequences, about 11% being singletons. The sample consisted of CD8+ T cells from PBMCs, taken at baseline or after one month of anti-PD-1 therapy (not recorded which). The receptors come from a human donor with melanoma. CDR3s include the opening cysteine and the closing phenylalanine or tryptophan. D genes are given only for firm matches. Clone size, where shown, is once, few, many, or a class for clones that have expanded.

V gene	J gene	clone size	D gene	CDR3 DNA	CDR3 protein
TRBV27	TRBJ2-2	medium-sized	-	TGTGCCAGCAACGGGGATACCGGGGAGCTGTTTTTT	CASNGDTGELFF
TRBV7-2	TRBJ2-3	large	-	TGTGCCAGCAGTCACTCCCGGACCACAGATACGCAGTATTTT	CASSHSRTTDTQYF
TRBV27	TRBJ2-7	medium-sized	-	TGTGCCAGCAGTTTTACTTCCGCGGGCGAGCAGTACTTC	CASSFTSAGEQYF
TRBV29-1	TRBJ2-1	medium-sized	-	TGCAGTGTTGAAGTAGGTGAGCAGTTCTTC	CSVEVGEQFF
TRBV7-3	TRBJ2-5	large	TRBD2	TGTGCCAGCAGTAGACTAGCGGGAGGAGTAGAGACCCAGTACTTC	CASSRLAGGVETQYF
TRBV28	TRBJ2-7	medium-sized	TRBD1	TGTGCCAGCAGCCACAGGGGCCAACTAAACGAGCAGTACTTC	CASSHRGQLNEQYF
TRBV29-1	TRBJ2-5	medium-sized	-	TGCAGCGTTGCGGACTCCCGATGGACCCAGTACTTC	CSVADSRWTQYF
TRBV20-1	TRBJ2-7	medium-sized	TRBD1	TGCAGTGCCCCCTGGACAGGGCACTCCTACGAGCAGTACTTC	CSAPWTGHSYEQYF
TRBV9	TRBJ2-7	large	-	TGTGCCAGCAGCGTAAATATTAACCCCTACGAGCAGTACTTC	CASSVNINPYEQYF
TRBV20-1	TRBJ1-4	medium-sized	TRBD1	TGCAGTGCTAGAGATAGGGACAGGGGGCTGGAACTGTTTTTT	CSARDRDRGLELFF
TRBV19	TRBJ2-1	medium-sized	-	TGTGCCAGTAGCGGGGCGAAATACAATGAGCAGTTCTTC	CASSGAKYNEQFF
TRBV29-1	TRBJ2-3	medium-sized	-	TGCAGCGTTGAGGGCCAGGAGAATACGCAGTATTTT	CSVEGQENTQYF
TRBV28	TRBJ1-2	large	-	TGTGCCAGCAGTTTGGACCTGGACGGATCTAGTCGTGGCTACACCTTC	CASSLDLDGSSRGYTF
TRBV2	TRBJ1-2	large	-	TGTGCCAGCCAGAGAGCAGGGCGTACGGATGGCTACACCTTC	CASQRAGRTDGYTF
TRBV7-8	TRBJ2-7	large	TRBD2	TGTGCCAGCAGCTTAGCCACTGGGACTAGCGGGCCTTGGGGCTACGAGCAGTACTTC	CASSLATGTSGPWGYEQYF
TRBV7-8	TRBJ2-7	medium-sized	TRBD2	TGTGCCAGCAGTTCTATAGCGGGAGCCGCTTACGAGCAGTACTTC	CASSSIAGAAYEQYF
TRBV20-1	TRBJ2-1	large	TRBD2	TGCAGTGCTAGAGATCAGACTAGCGGGAGCCCTTTCTCCTACAATGAGCAGTTCTTC	CSARDQTSGSPFSYNEQFF
TRBV28	TRBJ2-7	large	TRBD1	TGTGCCAGCAGTCCCGGGACAGGAACCTACGAGCAGTACTTC	CASSPGTGTYEQYF
TRBV28	TRBJ1-1	large	-	TGTGCCAGCGGATGGGGCACTGAAGCTTTCTTT	CASGWGTEAFF
TRBV21-1	TRBJ2-1	medium-sized	-	TGTGCCAGCAGCGAAAGCACCCGGACAGGGGGAATCTACAATGAGCAGTTCTTC	CASSESTRTGGIYNEQFF
TRBV7-3	TRBJ2-3	large	-	TGTGCCAGCAGCCCCGCGCGAAGCACAGATACGCAGTATTTT	CASSPARSTDTQYF
TRBV18	TRBJ2-3	medium-sized	TRBD2	TGTGCCAGCTCACCACCAGCAGCGGGGCCCACAGATACGCAGTATTTT	CASSPPAAGPTDTQYF
TRBV7-3	TRBJ2-1	medium-sized	-	TGTGCCAGCAGCTCATCCGGAGGAGGGGGGGATGAGCAGTTCTTC	CASSSSGGGGDEQFF
TRBV30	TRBJ2-3	medium-sized	TRBD2	TGTGCCTGTCTAGCGGAGAACACAGATACGCAGTATTTT	CACLAENTDTQYF
TRBV2	TRBJ2-7	large	-	TGTGCCAGCAGCTCTAGCGCCGCGTCCTACGAGCAGTACTTC	CASSSSAASYEQYF
TRBV28	TRBJ2-2	-	TRBD1	TGTGCCAGCAGTTTAGGGACAGTGAACACCGGGGAGCTGTTTTTC	CASSLGTVNTGELFF
TRBV11-1	TRBJ2-1	few	-	TGTGCCAGCAGCTTATGGACTTTCTCCTACAATGAGCAGTTCTTC	CASSLWTFSYNEQFF
TRBV29-1	TRBJ2-1	hyperexpanded	TRBD1	TGCAGCGTTACAGGGGTTGTGAATGAGCAGTTCTTC	CSVTGVVNEQFF
TRBV27	TRBJ2-1	few	-	TGTGCCACCGGCATCATCGGGGATGAGCAGTTCTTC	CATGIIGDEQFF
TRBV27	TRBJ2-7	medium-sized	-	TGTGCCAGCTCGTCCACTAGTGAAGGCGAGCAGTACTTC	CASSSTSEGEQYF
TRBV20-1	TRBJ2-7	medium-sized	-	TGCGGTTCCGGGGAGCAAGGGGACGAGCAGTACTTC	CGSGEQGDEQYF
TRBV28	TRBJ1-5	large	TRBD1	TGTGCCAGCAGTATCAAAACAGGGGACTATAGCAATCAGCCCCAGCATTTT	CASSIKTGDYSNQPQHF
TRBV28	TRBJ2-7	large	TRBD2	TGTGCCAGCAGTTTATTTAAAGGCGGGAGGTATAGCGAGCAGTACTTC	CASSLFKGGRYSEQYF
TRBV28	TRBJ2-1	large	TRBD2	TGTGCCAGCAGTTTGGTGGGGGGCGGACTAGCGGGGAGGTATGAGCAGTTCTTC	CASSLVGGGLAGRYEQFF
TRBV2	TRBJ2-1	medium-sized	TRBD2	TGTGCCAGCAGAAGGGACTACCTCTCCTACAATGAGCAGTTCTTC	CASRRDYLSYNEQFF